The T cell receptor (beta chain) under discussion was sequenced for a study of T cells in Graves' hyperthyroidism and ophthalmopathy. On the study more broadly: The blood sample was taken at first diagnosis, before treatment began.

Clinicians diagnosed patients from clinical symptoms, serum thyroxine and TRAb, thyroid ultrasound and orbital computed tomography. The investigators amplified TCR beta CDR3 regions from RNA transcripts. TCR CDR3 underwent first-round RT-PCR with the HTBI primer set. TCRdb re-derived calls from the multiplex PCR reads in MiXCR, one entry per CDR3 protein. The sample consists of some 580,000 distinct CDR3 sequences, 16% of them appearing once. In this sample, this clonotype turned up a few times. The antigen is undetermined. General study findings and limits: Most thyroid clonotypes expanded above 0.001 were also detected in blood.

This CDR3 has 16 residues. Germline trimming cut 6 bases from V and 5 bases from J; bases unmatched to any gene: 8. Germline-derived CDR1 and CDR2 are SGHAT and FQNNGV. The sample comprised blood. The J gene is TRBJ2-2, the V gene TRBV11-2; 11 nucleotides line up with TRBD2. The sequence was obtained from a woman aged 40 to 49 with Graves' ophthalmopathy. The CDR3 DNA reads TGTGCCAGCAGGTCTCTAGCGGGGGGCAGGACCGGGGAGCTGTTTTTT. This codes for CASRSLAGGRTGELFF.